One and the same sample provided the 3 T cell receptor beta chains below, sequenced in a study of CXCR3-negative and CXCR3-positive naive CD8 T cells. Study results and caveats: In CXCR3-positive naive cells, the TRB CDR3s were more hydrophobic than in CXCR3-negative naive cells.

The antigens for these receptors are not known. UMI-labeled 5' RACE yielded the TRB cDNA libraries. Reanalyzing the 5' RACE reads, TCRdb keeps one entry per CDR3 protein, without DNA. The record lists 84,000 or so distinct CDR3 sequences, of which the ten most abundant hold 0.5% to 0.6%. The specimen sequenced was naive CXCR3+ CD8+ T cells from blood. The subset was: CD45RO-CCR7+CD27+CD95- naive CD8+ T cells expressing CXCR3 (TNR3+). The receptors come from a human donor in good health. Some clones in this sample may be carry-over from other donors' samples.

The chain carries TRBV15 and TRBJ2-7. Germline CDR1 is LNHNV and CDR2 is YYDKDF (reference sequence). This CDR3 contains 13 residues. This chain's CDR3 is CATSRDGQLEQYF.

The chain is built from TRBV7-9 and TRBJ2-7; TCRdb outputs TRBD1, but without DNA this stays unchecked. CDR3 length: 12 residues. Germline V gives CDR1 SEHNR, CDR2 FQNEAQ (reference sequence). The CDR3 is CASMAGTGEQYF.

V and J are TRBV4-3 and TRBJ2-7. The CDR3 is 15 residues long. Germline assignment: CDR1 LGHNA and CDR2 YSLEER. The CDR3 spells CASSPGHSPSYGQYF.